This T cell receptor beta chain was sequenced during a study of CD8 T cells in ankylosing spondylitis. TCRdb passed the 5' RACE reads through MiXCR, listing each CDR3 protein once. Of about 260,000 distinct CDR3 sequences listed, 20% are singletons. Looked up from germline, CDR1 is MNHNS and CDR2 is SASEGT. The CDR3 loop spans 20 amino acids. Trimming left V 0 bases short and J 4 bases short, with 27 bases between. The origin of this receptor is a male donor with ankylosing spondylitis or in good health (not recorded which). The genes are TRBV6-1 and TRBJ1-2; D possibly corresponds to TRBD1 (6 bases). Sequencing was performed on blood, either unsorted or a sorted T cell fraction (not recorded which). Here the CDR3 DNA reads TGTGCCAGCAGTGAAGCGCTTCAGGGGATCCCTAACTTTAGACCCTATGGCTACACCTTC. Its translation is CASSEALQGIPNFRPYGYTF.